A single sample is the source of the 5 T cell receptor beta chains below, sequenced in a study of CD8 T cells in Susac syndrome. Reverse transcription of roughly 0.45 to 1 ug RNA was carried out with random hexamers. Via MiXCR, TCRdb re-called the immunoSEQ multiplex PCR reads, giving one row per CDR3 protein. The data show some 140,000 distinct CDR3 sequences, 85% to 95% seen once. The source material was CD8+ T cells from PBMCs. Source of these receptors: a human donor with Susac syndrome.

The chain joins TRBV30 to TRBJ2-2; D is unclear. V was shortened by 0 bases and J by 1 base, with 15 bases between the two germline ends. The V gene's germline CDR1 is GTSNPN and CDR2 SVGIG (reference sequence). The CDR3 loop spans 17 amino acids. The CDR3 bases are TGTGCCTGGAGTGTACGGTGGGGTGTTGAGAACACCGGGGAGCTGTTTTTT. It codes for CAWSVRWGVENTGELFF.

Only one count was recorded for this clonotype. The rearrangement joins TRBV28 to TRBJ1-2; 8 nucleotides line up with TRBD1. The CDR3 spans 13 residues. Germline V gene lookup returns CDR1 MDHEN and CDR2 SYDVKM. V lost 6 bases, J lost 8 bases, and 8 bases stayed unmatched. CDR3 protein: CASRSQGALGYTF. DNA of the CDR3: TGTGCCAGCAGATCTCAGGGGGCGCTAGGCTACACCTTC.

V and J are TRBV20-1 and TRBJ2-1; no reliable D call. Germline CDR1 is DFQATT and CDR2 is SNEGSKA (reference sequence). Trimming shortened V by 2 bases and J by 8 bases, and 7 bases separated the two germline ends. CDR3 length equals 11 residues. CDR3 sequence (DNA): TGCAGTGCTAGACTAGTGGATGAGCAGTTCTTC. It codes for CSARLVDEQFF.

The J gene is TRBJ2-3, the V gene TRBV11-2; no firm D call. The germline V and J ends were trimmed by 1 base and 4 bases, with 6 bases remaining between them. CDR1 is SGHAT, CDR2 FQNNGV, per germline. The CDR3 is 13 amino acids. The CDR3 DNA is TGTGCCAGCAGCTTAGGGCCACCAGATACGCAGTATTTT. Amino acids: CASSLGPPDTQYF.

The chain recombines TRBV24-1 with TRBJ2-3; 7 bases align to TRBD2. J was trimmed by 3 bases and V by 4 bases; bases with no gene match: 3. Germline V gene data show CDR1 as KGHDR and CDR2 as SFDVKD. CDR3 size: 14 residues. Here the CDR3 reads CATSEWEGTDTQYF. The CDR3 bases are TGTGCCACCAGTGAGTGGGAGGGGACAGATACGCAGTATTTT.